Listed below are T cell receptor beta chains from one sample, sequenced in a study of cytomegalovirus exposure and HLA in healthy donors. Sequencing used immunoSEQ multiplex PCR; TCRdb keeps in-frame clones, though not all of them. The sample carries under 150,000 clones, around two thirds recorded once. Material for sequencing was PBMCs. The receptors originated from a human donor in good health. Both conserved end residues are part of each CDR3. A D gene is named only where the DNA matches it firmly. Rows give clone size only sometimes, using once, few, many, or a class for an expanded clone.

J,D,V,size,CDR3,DNA
TRBJ2-1,TRBD1,TRBV28,-,CASRPTGGRNEQFF,TGTGCCAGCAGGCCGACAGGGGGGAGGAATGAGCAGTTCTTC
TRBJ1-6,-,TRBV5-6,-,CASSLAVGRVASPLHF,TGTGCCAGCAGCTTGGCCGTAGGCAGGGTGGCTTCACCCCTCCACTTT
TRBJ2-1,TRBD2,TRBV15,once,CAASSGRIINEQFF,TGTGCCGCATCTAGCGGGAGGATTATTAATGAGCAGTTCTTC
TRBJ2-5,TRBD2,TRBV7-2,-,CASSSLLAGGQETQYF,TGTGCCAGCAGCTCGCTTCTAGCGGGGGGGCAAGAGACCCAGTACTTC
TRBJ2-3,-,TRBV7-9,-,CASSPRDSLSDEEYF,TGTGCCAGCAGCCCCCGGGACTCCCTTTCAGACGAAGAGTATTTT
TRBJ2-7,TRBD1,TRBV5-6,once,CASSLRQGAGEQYF,TGTGCCAGCAGCTTGCGCCAGGGGGCGGGAGAGCAGTACTTC
TRBJ2-7,TRBD2,TRBV7-7,-,CADAAGRASYEQYF,TGTGCCGACGCGGCGGGGAGGGCCTCCTACGAGCAGTACTTC
TRBJ2-1,-,TRBV27,-,CASSEGASGYNEQFF,TGTGCCAGCAGTGAGGGGGCTAGCGGGTACAATGAGCAGTTCTTC
TRBJ2-3,-,TRBV12-5,few,CASGFGGDTQYF,TGTGCTAGTGGTTTCGGGGGAGATACGCAGTATTTT
TRBJ2-5,-,TRBV5-4,-,CASSLVGPEGKTQYF,TGTGCCAGCAGCTTGGTGGGCCCAGAGGGAAAGACCCAGTACTTC
TRBJ2-4,TRBD2,TRBV5-1,-,CASSFAGLAGAEAKNIQYF,TGCGCCAGCAGCTTCGCGGGACTAGCGGGAGCAGAAGCCAAAAACATTCAGTACTTC
TRBJ2-1,-,TRBV4-2,-,CASSQARVDEQFF,TGTGCCAGCAGCCAAGCAAGAGTGGATGAGCAGTTCTTC
TRBJ2-1,-,TRBV5-4,few,CATQPTGYNEQFF,TGTGCCACCCAGCCCACAGGGTACAATGAGCAGTTCTTC
TRBJ1-6,-,TRBV7-2,-,CASSLSSYNSPLHF,TGTGCCAGCAGCCTCTCCAGCTATAATTCACCCCTCCACTTT
TRBJ2-7,-,TRBV15,-,CATSHGSLPGVNEQYF,TGTGCCACCAGCCATGGGTCCCTCCCCGGGGTGAACGAGCAGTACTTC
TRBJ1-3,-,TRBV19,-,CASLHSVSAGNTIYF,TGTGCCAGCCTCCACAGTGTTAGCGCTGGAAACACCATATATTTT
TRBJ1-1,-,TRBV5-1,-,CASSLGQEMNTEAFF,TGCGCCAGCAGCTTGGGACAGGAGATGAACACTGAAGCTTTCTTT
TRBJ2-1,-,TRBV2,few,CASSEAPGVQFF,TGTGCCAGCAGTGAAGCGCCAGGGGTGCAGTTCTTC
TRBJ2-7,-,TRBV7-2,-,CASSLYTGPYEQYF,TGTGCCAGCAGCTTATATACAGGCCCCTACGAGCAGTACTTC
TRBJ1-2,-,TRBV6-4,-,CASSDSMAREVSYGYTF,TGTGCCAGCAGTGACTCGATGGCCCGGGAGGTCAGCTATGGCTACACCTTC
TRBJ1-2,-,TRBV6-5,once,CASKTGLGNYGYTF,TGTGCCAGCAAGACGGGACTGGGGAACTATGGCTACACCTTC
TRBJ2-5,-,TRBV7-3,-,CASSLRGNAYGETQYF,TGTGCCAGCAGCTTAAGAGGGAACGCCTACGGGGAGACCCAGTACTTC
TRBJ2-5,TRBD2,TRBV7-2,few,CASSLDPAGGETQYF,TGTGCCAGCAGCTTAGACCCAGCGGGAGGAGAGACCCAGTACTTC
TRBJ2-7,TRBD1,TRBV9,-,CASSPTGTNYYEQYF,TGTGCCAGCAGCCCGACAGGGACAAATTACTACGAGCAGTACTTC
TRBJ2-3,TRBD1,TRBV7-2,-,CASSLGQYTDTQYF,TGTGCCAGCAGCCTGGGACAGTACACAGATACGCAGTATTTT
TRBJ2-1,-,TRBV27,-,CASSFIRGNEQFF,TGTGCCAGCAGTTTTATTCGGGGAAATGAGCAGTTCTTC
TRBJ2-7,-,TRBV6-1,-,CASRAQYEQYF,TGTGCCAGCAGAGCACAGTACGAGCAGTACTTC
TRBJ2-2,TRBD2,TRBV5-4,-,CASSLWTSGGGELFF,TGTGCCAGCAGCCTGTGGACTAGCGGGGGCGGGGAGCTGTTTTTT
TRBJ2-7,TRBD2,TRBV27,-,CASSLVPGGSDGNEQYF,TGTGCCAGCAGTTTAGTCCCTGGCGGGAGCGACGGAAACGAGCAGTACTTC
TRBJ2-1,-,TRBV7-9,-,CASSPEGWTENEQFF,TGTGCCAGCAGCCCCGAGGGATGGACGGAGAATGAGCAGTTCTTC
TRBJ2-1,-,TRBV5-4,-,CASAPARVRSNEQFF,TGTGCCAGCGCCCCTGCCAGGGTAAGGTCCAATGAGCAGTTCTTC
TRBJ1-1,-,TRBV7-9,once,CASSLKNTEAFF,TGTGCCAGCAGCCTAAAAAACACTGAAGCTTTCTTT
TRBJ2-7,-,TRBV6-6,few,CASSYLSSYEQYF,TGTGCCAGCAGTTACTTGAGCTCCTACGAGCAGTACTTC
TRBJ1-1,-,TRBV7-9,-,CASSLAVGTTEAFF,TGTGCCAGCAGCTTAGCGGTGGGGACTACTGAAGCTTTCTTT
TRBJ2-2,-,TRBV19,-,CATDRAVTGELFF,TGTGCGACGGACAGAGCAGTCACCGGGGAGCTGTTTTTT
TRBJ2-6,-,TRBV11-3,-,CASSPQGNGANVLTF,TGTGCCAGCAGCCCGCAGGGTAACGGGGCCAACGTCCTGACTTTC
TRBJ2-3,TRBD1,TRBV15,-,CATRGNLRTGGRDTQYF,TGTGCCACCAGGGGTAATTTGAGGACAGGGGGCCGGGATACGCAGTATTTT
TRBJ1-1,-,TRBV30,-,CAWSVWGVNTEAFF,TGTGCCTGGAGTGTATGGGGGGTGAACACTGAAGCTTTCTTT
TRBJ2-7,TRBD1,TRBV19,-,CASSPDRVGGQYF,TGTGCCAGTAGTCCGGACAGGGTGGGCGGGCAGTACTTC
TRBJ2-2,-,TRBV6-6,-,CASRTRGTGELFF,TGTGCCAGCAGGACTAGGGGCACCGGGGAGCTGTTTTTT
TRBJ2-7,TRBD2,TRBV13,-,CASSWKGLAGRIIEQYF,TGTGCCAGCAGCTGGAAGGGACTAGCGGGGAGGATAATCGAGCAGTACTTC
TRBJ1-1,TRBD1,TRBV7-9,-,CASSPSQGAGNTEAFF,TGTGCCAGCAGCCCCTCACAGGGGGCAGGGAACACTGAAGCTTTCTTT
TRBJ2-2,-,TRBV7-6,-,CASSLSGTGELFF,TGTGCCAGCAGCTTATCGGGGACCGGGGAGCTGTTTTTT
TRBJ1-2,-,TRBV7-2,-,CASSLDLPNYGYTF,TGTGCCAGCAGCTTGGACTTACCTAACTATGGCTACACCTTC
TRBJ2-7,TRBD2,TRBV19,-,CASSISSLAGAQASLGEQYF,TGTGCCAGTAGTATAAGCTCGCTAGCGGGAGCCCAAGCCAGCTTGGGGGAGCAGTACTTC
TRBJ2-3,-,TRBV6-5,-,CASSSYPGSTQYF,TGTGCCAGCAGTTCATATCCCGGGTCTACGCAGTATTTT
TRBJ2-2,-,TRBV6-5,few,CASSPGARTGELFF,TGTGCCAGCAGTCCAGGGGCGCGCACCGGGGAGCTGTTTTTT
TRBJ2-7,-,TRBV4-3,-,CASSQDISGAYEQYF,TGCGCCAGCAGCCAAGATATCTCAGGGGCCTACGAGCAGTACTTC
TRBJ1-2,-,TRBV9,few,CASSVAADSPYGYTF,TGTGCCAGCAGCGTAGCCGCCGACAGTCCGTATGGCTACACCTTC